One sample yielded the 30 T cell receptor beta chains listed below, sequenced in a study of tumor-infiltrating lymphocytes in primary liver carcinoma. Unsorted bulk tissue of about 20-30 mg yielded co-extracted RNA and DNA. TCR beta cDNA was made from 450 to 550 ng total RNA with a constant-region primer. Researchers made the TCR beta libraries by running three nested multiplex PCR rounds with slightly modified ARM-PCR. The first two PCR rounds, around 11 cycles each, used TRBV1-TRBV30 forward primers and a C-beta reverse primer. TCRdb reprocessed the multiplex PCR reads via MiXCR and lists one record per CDR3 protein. The sample lists 70,000 to 85,000 distinct CDR3 sequences, 60% to 80% occurring once. The specimen sequenced was liver tumor tissue from sampling region 4. Noted subset: tumor region T4, right-lateral pole. All receptors come from a woman aged 55-75 years with primary liver carcinoma and hepatitis B virus infection.

With regard to this clonotype: It may be a read error: a sequence one base away is much more abundant. The rearrangement joins TRBV5-1 to TRBJ2-4; tentatively, D is TRBD1 or TRBD2 (5 bases each). CDR1 is SGHRS and CDR2 is YFSETQ in the germline V gene. The length of the CDR3 is 13 residues. The CDR3 nucleotides read TGCGCCAGCAGCTTTGGGGACGAAAACACTCAGTACTTC. As protein: CASSFGDENTQYF.

This clonotype was seen repeatedly, ten times or more. V is TRBV5-6 and J is TRBJ2-4; D is undetermined. Germline V gives CDR1 SGHDT, CDR2 YYEEEE. The length of the CDR3 is 14 residues. The V gene lost 1 base and the J gene lost 3 bases, with 8 bases spanning the gap. CDR3 DNA sequence: TGTGCCAGCAGCTTGAGGCACTACAAAAACATTCAGTACTTC. Its protein product is CASSLRHYKNIQYF. Combining the CDR3 with reference TRBV5-6 and TRBJ2-4 gives the whole variable domain DAGVTQSPTHLIKTRGQQVTLRCSPKSGHDTVSWYQQALGQGPQFIFQYYEEEERQRGNFPDRFSGHQFPNYSSELNVNALLLGDSALYLCASSLRHYKNIQYFGAGTRLSVL.

In regard to this clonotype: At one end the junction does not follow the germline gene, possibly because of a read error. The V call is TRBV11-2, the J call TRBJ1-2, with D uncertain. The CDR3 runs 14 residues. Germline V gene sequence: CDR1 SGHAT, CDR2 FQNNGV. The DNA for the CDR3 is TGTGCGAGCAGCAGGAACTGTCAAGACTATGGCTACACCTTC. Protein: CASSRNCQDYGYTF.

The chain is built from TRBV5-8 and TRBJ1-5; perhaps TRBD1 as D (5 bases). Germline CDR1 is SGHTS and CDR2 is YDEGEE. Deletions cut 0 bases from V and 0 bases from J, with 22 bases between. The CDR3 is made up of 20 amino acids. This CDR3 is CASSLAPTDSGRNSNQPQHF. Written as DNA, the CDR3 is TGTGCCAGCAGCTTGGCCCCTACCGACAGTGGGCGCAATAGCAATCAGCCCCAGCATTTT. Full variable domain (remainder filled in from reference TRBV5-8 and TRBJ1-5): EAGVTQSPTHLIKTRGQQATLRCSPISGHTSVYWYQQALGLGLQFLLWYDEGEERNRGNFPPRFSGRQFPNYSSELNVNALELEDSALYLCASSLAPTDSGRNSNQPQHFGDGTRLSIL.

On this clonotype: The germline gene is not matched at one end of the junction; a read error may be the cause. This chain links TRBV6-5 with TRBJ2-5; possibly TRBD1 or TRBD2 for D (5 bases each). The CDR3 length is 15 residues. The germline gives CDR1 MNHEY, CDR2 SVGAGI. CDR3 in DNA: TGTGCCAGCGGTTACACAAGGGGACCCCAAGAGACCCAGTACTTC. Its translation is CASGYTRGPQETQYF.

This chain uses TRBV7-9 with TRBJ2-4; 9 bases are shared with TRBD1. This CDR3 contains 18 residues. Germline CDR1 reads SEHNR; CDR2 reads FQNEAQ (reference sequence). V gave up 5 bases and J gave up 1 base; unmatched junction bases: 12. This CDR3 is CASSPTPGQGTAKNIQYF. The CDR3 nucleotides read TGTGCCAGCAGCCCCACCCCCGGACAGGGGACGGCCAAAAACATTCAGTACTTC.

Comment on this clonotype: Because it lacks the conserved phenylalanine or tryptophan at the end, this CDR3 is likely a read error. No DNA is shown, since the ends of the CDR3 on it are uncertain; the CDR3 is the one TCRdb lists. The chain carries TRBV12-3 or TRBV12-4 and TRBJ2-2. The CDR3 numbers 13 amino acids, ends counted. CDR3: CATWLAITGELFV.

The rearrangement uses TRBV20-1 and TRBJ2-1, with a weak D call TRBD2 (5 bases). V was cut by 0 bases and J by 8 bases, with 14 bases left in between. Looked up from germline, CDR1 is DFQATT and CDR2 is SNEGSKA (reference sequence). This CDR3 region has 14 residues. The CDR3 loop reads CSARDWLAGYEQFF. Written as DNA, the CDR3 is TGCAGTGCTAGAGACTGGCTAGCAGGATATGAGCAGTTCTTC.

This chain joins TRBV20-1 and TRBJ2-7; D not resolved. CDR3 length: 11 amino acids. The germline CDR1 and CDR2 sequences are DFQATT and SNEGSKA (reference sequence). V lost 5 bases to trimming and J lost 2 bases, with 7 bases between them. The CDR3 sequence is CSAPRAYEQYF. The CDR3 DNA follows: TGCAGTGCTCCTCGCGCCTACGAGCAGTACTTC.

This clonotype was found many times. V and J are TRBV6-1 and TRBJ1-1; TRBD1 matches 7 bases. V gave up 2 bases and J gave up 4 bases; unmatched junction bases: 4. Germline V gene sequence: CDR1 MNHNS, CDR2 SASEGT. The CDR3 has 14 amino acids. The CDR3 coding sequence is TGTGCCAGCAGTGAATACCAGGGGGGCACTGAAGCTTTCTTT. Translated, it gives CASSEYQGGTEAFF.

As for this clonotype: The conserved closing phenylalanine or tryptophan is absent in this CDR3, likely reflecting a read error. The DNA is left out, because the CDR3 cannot be placed on it with certainty; the CDR3 is given as TCRdb lists it. The rearrangement links TRBV5-1 to TRBJ2-3. Germline values: CDR1 SGHRS, CDR2 YFSETQ. Including both end residues, the CDR3 is 15 amino acids long. CDR3 amino acids: CASSLVVGSTDTQNY.

Regarding this clonotype: The conserved phenylalanine or tryptophan is not found at the CDR3 terminus, so this likely reflects a read error. The DNA is left out, because the CDR3 cannot be placed on it with certainty; the CDR3 is given as TCRdb lists it. This rearrangement joins TRBV5-1 to TRBJ1-5. Germline V gene sequence: CDR1 SGHRS, CDR2 YFSETQ. The CDR3 extends over 13 residues, inclusive of both ends. CDR3 sequence reads: CASSLRGYQPHHS.

As regards this clonotype: One end of the junction fails to match germline, which may point to a read error. The chain is built from TRBV6-1 and TRBJ2-7; D ambiguous. The CDR3 spans 11 residues. In germline, CDR1 is MNHNS, CDR2 SASEGT. The CDR3 DNA sequence: TGTGGCAGCAGTGAATCTCACGAGCAGTACTTC. Translation gives CGSSESHEQYF.

This clonotype was observed a few times. This clone may be a read error of a much larger clone one base away. The chain joins TRBV28 to TRBJ2-3, with TRBD2 identical over 9 bases. Per germline, CDR1 MDHEN and CDR2 SYDVKM. The ends lost 6 bases at V and 8 bases at J; junction bases unmatched: 24. The CDR3 runs 19 residues. The CDR3 nucleotides read TGTGCCAGCAGATACTCCCCAACTGGCGGGAGGGCGGTGGGAGGTACGCAGTATTTT. It yields the protein CASRYSPTGGRAVGGTQYF.

The gene calls are TRBV2 and TRBJ1-2, with 7 nucleotides matching TRBD1. V dropped 11 bases and J dropped 7; count of bases not matched to a gene: 7. The CDR3 sequence is 11 residues long. Germline V CDR1 and CDR2: SNHLY, FYNNEI. The CDR3 DNA follows: TGTGCCGGCAACAGGGGCCGTGGCTACACCTTC. This encodes CAGNRGRGYTF.

This clonotype showed up many times. The J gene is TRBJ2-1, the V gene TRBV29-1; TRBD2 aligns across 8 bases. V lost 3 bases, J lost 9 bases, and 7 bases stayed unmatched. The CDR3 loop spans 13 amino acids. Germline lookup yields CDR1 SQVTM and CDR2 ANQGSEA. This chain's CDR3 is CSVDLAGGGEQFF. The CDR3 DNA sequence: TGCAGCGTTGATTTGGCGGGAGGTGGTGAGCAGTTCTTC.

This clonotype was seen more than once but under ten times. The chain employs TRBV19 and TRBJ1-5; D is undetermined. Germline V CDR1 and CDR2: LNHDA, SQIVND (reference sequence). This CDR3 spans 13 amino acids. The V gene lost 7 bases and the J gene lost 3 bases, with 10 bases spanning the gap. The CDR3 coding sequence is TGTGCCAGTAAGTTGACTCTCAATCAGCCCCAGCATTTT. Amino acids: CASKLTLNQPQHF.

Notes on this clonotype: This may be a read error: a much more frequent sequence differs by one nucleotide. The chain has TRBV28 and TRBJ2-2, with D possibly matching TRBD1 (5 bases). Trimming cost V 2 bases and J 9 bases, with 13 bases left between them. The CDR3 spans 14 residues. Germline CDR1 MDHEN, CDR2 SYDVKM. The CDR3 is CASSLGGRAWELFF. For the CDR3, the DNA is TGTGCCAGCAGTTTAGGCGGCAGGGCCTGGGAGCTGTTTTTT.

In regard to this clonotype: Compared with germline, one end of the junction differs, possibly owing to a read error. The V call is TRBV11-3, the J call TRBJ2-1; a weak D match, TRBD2 (5 bases). Germline CDR1 reads SGHNT; CDR2 reads YENEEA. The CDR3 covers 17 residues. The DNA of the CDR3 is TGTCTCAGCAGCTTAGGGTTCGGCGGGCTTTCCTATAATGAGCAGTTCTTC. Amino acid sequence: CLSSLGFGGLSYNEQFF.

This clonotype was observed a few times. The junction shows a germline mismatch at one end, possibly a read error. CDR3 sequence (DNA): TGTGCCAGCAGCTTCCGACATGGGAGTACTGAAGCTATCTTT. Amino acid sequence: CASSFRHGSTEAIF. V gene TRBV13 combines with J gene TRBJ1-1; unclear D gene. The germline gives CDR1 PRHDT, CDR2 FYEKMQ (reference sequence). This CDR3 comprises 14 residues.

As regards this clonotype: This CDR3 fails to terminate in the conserved phenylalanine or tryptophan, so it likely reflects a read error. This chain links TRBV11-2 with TRBJ2-1; perhaps TRBD1 as D (6 bases). Germline assignment: CDR1 SGHAT and CDR2 FQNNGV. The CDR3 has 15 residues. CDR3 residues: CAISLGGGSINEQFS. The CDR3 DNA sequence: TGTGCCATCAGCTTAGGTGGGGGCTCCATCAATGAGCAGTTCTCC.

Turning to this clonotype: A much larger clone lies one base from this, so it may be a read error. This chain uses TRBV30 with TRBJ2-1, with D perhaps matching TRBD1 (5 bases). This CDR3 spans 11 amino acids. Germline V CDR1 and CDR2: GTSNPN, SVGIG (reference sequence). CDR3 DNA: TGTGCCTGGAGTGTCGGACAAAAGCAGTCCTTC. Protein product: CAWSVGQKQSF.

Remarks on this clonotype: The junction does not match germline at one end; this may be a read error. The J gene is TRBJ2-1, the V gene TRBV12-3 or TRBV12-4; TRBD2 matches 7 bases. The length of the CDR3 is 14 residues. The CDR3 nucleotides read TGTGCCAGCGTCTTGGGGGGGATCTACAACGAGCAGTTCTTC. Translating it yields CASVLGGIYNEQFF.

A few counts support this clonotype. The germline gene is not matched at one end of the junction; a read error may be the cause. This chain uses TRBV6-4 with TRBJ2-3; TRBD2 matches 9 bases. Germline loops: CDR1 MRHNA, CDR2 SNTAGT. This CDR3 is built from 16 residues. CDR3 nucleotide sequence: TGTGCCAGCAGTGATGTGGCGGGAGGGTCCACAGGTACGCAGTATTTT. Its protein product is CASSDVAGGSTGTQYF.

This clonotype showed up just a few times. This sequence may be a read error, since a much larger clone differs from it by one base. No conserved phenylalanine or tryptophan ends this CDR3, so it is likely a read error. V and J are TRBV12-3 or TRBV12-4 and TRBJ2-7, with 7 bases fitting TRBD1. The V gene end was trimmed by 5 bases and the J gene end by 0 bases; junction bases not matched to a gene: 4. The CDR3 is made up of 14 amino acids. The CDR3: CASSSRGFSYEQYL. The CDR3 DNA follows: TGTGCCAGCAGTAGCAGGGGGTTCTCCTACGAGCAGTACTTA.

In regard to this clonotype: The junction does not match germline at one end; this may be a read error. V gene TRBV12-3 or TRBV12-4 combines with J gene TRBJ2-2; 7 bases line up with TRBD1. The CDR3 extends over 14 amino acids. The CDR3 DNA reads TGTGCCAGCAGAAAACAGGGGAACATCGGGGAGCTATTTTTT. It codes for CASRKQGNIGELFF.

The chain is built from TRBV4-2 and TRBJ2-1, with TRBD2 identical over 13 bases. J gave up 6 bases and V 10 bases, and 18 bases lay outside the gene matches. The CDR3 length is 18 residues. Germline CDR1 reads LGHNA; CDR2 reads YNFKEQ. CDR3 protein: CANRQEPRTSGGINEQFF. The CDR3 nucleotides are TGTGCCAACCGCCAAGAGCCCCGGACTAGCGGGGGAATCAATGAGCAGTTCTTC.

This clonotype showed up many times. J is TRBJ2-1 and V is TRBV4-1, with D perhaps TRBD2 (6 bases). V gave up 5 bases and J gave up 0 bases, with 14 bases separating them. The germline gives CDR1 MGHRA, CDR2 YSYEKL. The CDR3 totals 16 residues. The CDR3 sequence is CASSSGPGSSYNEQFF. For the CDR3, the DNA is TGCGCCAGCAGCAGCGGGCCTGGTAGCTCCTACAATGAGCAGTTCTTC.

This clonotype was detected only once. The CDR3 does not close with the conserved phenylalanine or tryptophan, likely indicating a read error. V is TRBV20-1 and J is TRBJ2-7, with 10 bases fitting TRBD2. The CDR3 loop spans 13 amino acids. Per germline, CDR1 DFQATT and CDR2 SNEGSKA (reference sequence). V trimming: 7 bases; J trimming: 6 bases; junction bases outside the gene matches: 9. The CDR3, as DNA: TGCAGTGTCAGAGGGCTAGCGGGAGTCGAGCAGTACTAC. Translated: CSVRGLAGVEQYY.

A word on this clonotype: This CDR3 is missing its conserved last phenylalanine or tryptophan, likely due to a read error. The V and J genes are TRBV7-9 and TRBJ2-3, with TRBD2 matching 8 bases. The V gene's germline CDR1 is SEHNR and CDR2 FQNEAQ (reference sequence). This CDR3 has 16 amino acids. The V and J ends lost 0 bases and 4 bases, in that order; junction bases with no gene match: 6. CDR3 protein: CASSLATSGSSDTQYY. CDR3 nucleotides: TGTGCCAGCAGCTTAGCGACGAGCGGGAGTTCAGATACGCAGTATTAT.